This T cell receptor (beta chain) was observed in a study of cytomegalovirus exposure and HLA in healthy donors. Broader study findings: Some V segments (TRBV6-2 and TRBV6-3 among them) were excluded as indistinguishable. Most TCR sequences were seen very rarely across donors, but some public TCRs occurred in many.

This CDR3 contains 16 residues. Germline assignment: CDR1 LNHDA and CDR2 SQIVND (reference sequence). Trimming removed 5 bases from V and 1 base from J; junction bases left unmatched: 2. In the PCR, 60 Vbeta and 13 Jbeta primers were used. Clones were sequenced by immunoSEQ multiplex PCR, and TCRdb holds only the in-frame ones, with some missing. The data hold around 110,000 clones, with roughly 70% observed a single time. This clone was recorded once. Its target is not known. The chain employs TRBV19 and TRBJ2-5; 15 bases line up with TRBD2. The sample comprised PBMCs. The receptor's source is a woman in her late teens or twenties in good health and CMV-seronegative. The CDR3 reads CASSPGLAGGQETQYF. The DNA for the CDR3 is TGTGCCAGTAGTCCGGGACTAGCGGGGGGCCAAGAGACCCAGTACTTC.